The T cell receptor beta chain described here comes from a study of CD8+ T cells in alopecia areata. Background on the study: Treatment comprised oral tofacitinib, 5 to 10 mg twice daily, in treated patients.

Whole-study findings and limits: Lesional scalp, notably in alopecia totalis/universalis, had clonality above that of normal scalp. Sequencing of scalp tissue also captures the resident alphabeta T cells of normal skin.

The germline gives CDR1 MNHEY, CDR2 SMNVEV (reference sequence). With 3 bases removed from V and 2 bases from J, the gap between germline ends came to 8 bases. The CDR3 spans 14 residues. cDNA prepared by RNA extraction and subsequent reverse transcription served as the template for sequencing. Assay used: immunoSEQ multiplex PCR; TCRdb lists only in-frame clones, some missing. In the table there are roughly 180,000 clones, more than 60% of which are singletons. For this clone: Its target is not known.

The chain recombines TRBV27 with TRBJ1-5; D is unresolved. The source of this sequence is a human donor with alopecia areata. The sample here was CD4+ T cells sorted from blood, taken at week 0. CDR3 nucleotide sequence: TGTGCCAGCAGTTTGTCTGGTGGCAATCAGCCCCAGCATTTT. It is translated as CASSLSGGNQPQHF.